This TCR beta chain was obtained from a study of T cells in pancreatic ductal adenocarcinoma. General observations from the study: Tumor-versus-blood clonality comparisons may be biased toward lower tumor diversity. Blood had more productive templates and roughly 8-fold more unique clonotypes than tumor. Mean clonality was about 0.11 in tumors and roughly 0.068 in blood, not significantly different.

In the case of this clone: Antigen specificity is unknown.

V gave up 1 base and J gave up 12 bases; unmatched junction bases: 12. This CDR3 contains 17 residues. CDR1 is SGHTA, CDR2 FQGNSA, per germline. Sequenced by immunoSEQ multiplex PCR; TCRdb stores in-frame clones only, minus some. Of 100,000 or so clones in the sample, 90% to 95% were seen once. Surgery without prior neoadjuvant therapy was the treatment of the selected pancreatic ductal adenocarcinoma patients. The sequence was collected from a human donor with pancreatic ductal adenocarcinoma. Sequenced: PBMCs. The chain recombines TRBV7-2 with TRBJ2-1, with 13 positions matching TRBD2. This CDR3 reads CASSLVTGLAGAEGQFF. The CDR3 nucleotides read TGTGCCAGCAGCTTAGTCACTGGACTAGCGGGAGCCGAAGGGCAGTTCTTC.